The present T cell receptor beta chain was sequenced within a study of molecular identifiers for immune sequencing clone quantification. General study results and limits: In a background of about a million naive cells, spiked Jurkat TCR RNA from one cell was reportedly detectable. Barcodes shared by identical TCR molecules could lead to underestimated sizes of highly expanded clones.

TCRdb used MiXCR to reprocess the PCR reads, holding one entry per CDR3 protein. The sample lists about 640,000 distinct CDR3 sequences; around 20% were seen once. V lost 0 bases to trimming and J lost 4 bases, with 4 bases between them. This CDR3 has 13 amino acids. CDR1 is SGDLS, CDR2 YYNGEE, per germline. This clonotype showed up many times. The antigen is not known. The chain uses TRBV9 and TRBJ2-2; the D is unclear. This clonotype was obtained from a human donor in good health. Some libraries in this study had Jurkat cell RNA spiked in. Sequencing input: naive CD8+ T cells from blood, with Jurkat cell RNA spiked in. Documented subset: FACS-sorted CD8+CD4-CCR7+CD45RA+ naive T cells. Here the CDR3 reads CASSVEVTGELFF. The CDR3, as DNA: TGTGCCAGCAGCGTAGAGGTCACCGGGGAGCTGTTTTTT.